These 18 T cell receptor beta chains originate from one sample sequenced in a study of blood T cells in healthy people across ages. For the second PCR, which ran for about 6 to 11 cycles, a sample-barcoded 5' primer and a J-beta primer mix were used. TCRdb passed the 5' RACE reads through MiXCR, listing each CDR3 protein once. The table lists about 680,000 distinct CDR3 sequences, roughly 49% of them singletons, with under 35% in the top ten. Sample: blood. These receptors all come from an older woman in good health.

This rearrangement joins TRBV4-3 to TRBJ2-7; no reliable D call. This CDR3 contains 15 residues. Trimming shortened V by 3 bases and J by 0 bases, and 12 bases separated the two germline ends. Germline V gives CDR1 LGHNA, CDR2 YSLEER. CDR3 nucleotide sequence: TGCGCCAGCAGCCAGGCTCCTATTAGCTCCTACGAGCAGTACTTC. Its translation is CASSQAPISSYEQYF.

The gene calls are TRBV9 and TRBJ2-1; 10 nucleotides align to TRBD2. Germline-derived CDR1 and CDR2 are SGDLS and YYNGEE. The CDR3 is 15 residues long. With 2 bases clipped from V and 8 bases from J, the junction kept 7 bases outside the gene matches. Written as DNA, the CDR3 is TGTGCCAGCAGCGTGAGCGGGAGGGCGATCTATGAGCAGTTCTTC. Its translation is CASSVSGRAIYEQFF.

This clonotype has a single count. The CDR3 DNA follows: TGTGCCACAAAGGGACAGGGCGACTATGGCTACACCTTC. It encodes CATKGQGDYGYTF. J is TRBJ1-2 and V is TRBV2, with 9 bases aligning to TRBD1. Germline trimming cut 10 bases from V and 3 bases from J; bases unmatched to any gene: 6. In germline, CDR1 is SNHLY, CDR2 FYNNEI. The CDR3 length is 13 residues.

The chain combines TRBV11-2 with TRBJ2-5, with a tentative D call TRBD1 (6 bases). V was trimmed by 5 bases and J by 2 bases, leaving 12 bases between them. The CDR3 runs to 14 residues. Per germline, CDR1 SGHAT and CDR2 FQNNGV. CDR3 amino acids: CASSLGTKQETQYF. The CDR3 nucleotides read TGTGCCAGCAGCCTCGGGACAAAACAAGAGACCCAGTACTTC.

The rearrangement uses TRBV10-3 and TRBJ2-3; TRBD1 agrees at 11 bases. Germline V CDR1 and CDR2: ENHRY, SYGVKD. V lost 2 bases to trimming and J lost 9 bases; unmatched junction nucleotides: 13. The CDR3 extends over 17 amino acids. The CDR3 DNA reads TGTGCCATCAGTGAGCCTGCAACCGGGACAGGGGGTGGAACGCAGTATTTT. Amino acid sequence: CAISEPATGTGGGTQYF.

This clonotype was counted between two and nine times. CDR3 sequence: CASSKLAGQYNEQFF. CDR3 DNA sequence: TGTGCCAGCAGTAAACTAGCGGGACAGTACAATGAGCAGTTCTTC. The V and J genes are TRBV3-1 and TRBJ2-1; 10 nucleotides line up with TRBD2. Germline V gene sequence: CDR1 LGHDT, CDR2 YNNKEL (reference sequence). V lost 6 bases, J lost 4 bases, and 6 bases stayed unmatched. There are 15 residues in the CDR3.

As DNA, the CDR3 is TGTGCCAGCAGCTGGGGGTGTGGGAGTGAAGAAGAGCAGTACTTC. Translation gives CASSWGCGSEEEQYF. V and J are TRBV7-9 and TRBJ2-4, with D perhaps TRBD1 or TRBD2 (5 bases each). V gave up 4 bases and J gave up 13 bases, with 23 bases separating them. The germline V gene has CDR1 SEHNR and CDR2 FQNEAQ (reference sequence). This CDR3 has 15 amino acids.

The V gene is TRBV20-1, the J gene TRBJ1-2, with D unresolved. V was pared by 0 bases and J by 4 bases, with 6 bases between. Germline V gene sequence: CDR1 DFQATT, CDR2 SNEGSKA (reference sequence). The CDR3 totals 12 residues. The CDR3 bases are TGCAGTGCTAGAGATACAGTCTATGGCTACACCTTC. As protein: CSARDTVYGYTF.

The chain combines TRBV6-1 with TRBJ2-1; D call uncertain. V lost 5 bases to trimming and J lost 3 bases, with 17 bases between them. The CDR3 consists of 16 residues. Germline loops: CDR1 MNHNS, CDR2 SASEGT. The DNA of the CDR3 is TGTGCCAGCAGTCTCCCTCGTTGGGAAGACTACAATGAGCAGTTCTTC. As protein: CASSLPRWEDYNEQFF.

This clonotype was observed a few times. CDR3 amino acids: CASSGGQTTEAFF. For the CDR3, the DNA is TGTGCCAGCAGCGGGGGACAGACCACTGAAGCTTTCTTT. The chain employs TRBV7-3 and TRBJ1-1, with 7 bases lining up with TRBD1. Germline V gene sequence: CDR1 SGHTA, CDR2 FQGTGA. CDR3 length: 13 amino acids. Germline trimming cut 5 bases from V and 4 bases from J; bases unmatched to any gene: 4.

In nucleotides, the CDR3 is TGTGCCAGCAGCTTAGCCGCGGGAGGCTCCTACAATGAGCAGTTCTTC. It yields the protein CASSLAAGGSYNEQFF. The chain carries TRBV7-2 and TRBJ2-1; 8 bases agree with TRBD2. This CDR3 is 16 amino acids long. CDR1 is SGHTA, CDR2 FQGNSA, per germline. The J segment lost 0 bases and the V segment lost 0 bases, leaving 1 base of the junction unmatched.

This chain connects TRBV12-3 or TRBV12-4 to TRBJ2-5, with TRBD1 matching 10 bases. The CDR3 contains 15 residues. V lost 2 bases and J lost 3; bases outside the gene matches: 3. CDR3 in amino acids: CASSLFGTGEETQYF. CDR3 nucleotides: TGTGCCAGCAGTTTATTTGGGACAGGGGAAGAGACCCAGTACTTC.

This chain uses TRBV4-3 with TRBJ2-1, with 9 bases fitting TRBD2. Trimming took 2 bases from V and 7 from J; bases not matched to a gene: 12. In germline, CDR1 is LGHNA, CDR2 YSLEER. This CDR3 region has 17 residues. In DNA, the CDR3 is TGCGCCAGCAGCCAAAGGCCCCCAGCGGGAGGTGGAAATGAGCAGTTCTTC. Its protein product is CASSQRPPAGGGNEQFF.

J is TRBJ1-2 and V is TRBV20-1; 7 bases fit TRBD1. CDR1 is DFQATT, CDR2 SNEGSKA, per germline (reference sequence). The length of the CDR3 is 14 residues. J lost 2 bases, V lost 5 bases, and 8 bases had no gene match. CDR3 residues: CSAYTGELNYGYTF. The CDR3 DNA is TGCAGTGCTTACACAGGGGAGTTGAACTATGGCTACACCTTC.

This rearrangement joins TRBV11-2 to TRBJ2-5, with no clear D. The germline V and J ends were trimmed by 5 bases and 4 bases, with 8 bases remaining between them. CDR3 length: 12 residues. Germline loops: CDR1 SGHAT, CDR2 FQNNGV. CDR3 in DNA: TGTGCCAGCAGCCCTACCCTAGAGACCCAGTACTTC. Translating it yields CASSPTLETQYF.

This clonotype is medium-sized. The chain recombines TRBV18 with TRBJ2-4; 8 positions agree with TRBD2. V dropped 4 bases and J dropped 0; count of bases not matched to a gene: 11. The germline CDR1 and CDR2 sequences are KGHSH and LQKENI. The CDR3 length is 18 residues. The CDR3 coding sequence is TGTGCCAGCTCACTACCGTTTAGCGGGACACTAGCCAAAAACATTCAGTACTTC. Amino acids: CASSLPFSGTLAKNIQYF. The whole variable domain, filled in from reference TRBV18 and TRBJ2-4, reads NAGVMQNPRHLVRRRGQEARLRCSPMKGHSHVYWYRQLPEEGLKFMVYLQKENIIDESGMPKERFSAEFPKEGPSILRIQQVVRGDSAAYFCASSLPFSGTLAKNIQYFGAGTRLSVL.

This sequence joins TRBV6-5 and TRBJ1-5; 7 positions agree with TRBD1. CDR1 and CDR2 (germline): MNHEY, SVGAGI. The CDR3 loop spans 15 amino acids. V was clipped by 5 bases and J by 3 bases; unmatched bases: 7. The CDR3 sequence: CASSKGAPSNQPQHF. The DNA for the CDR3 is TGTGCCAGCAGTAAGGGGGCGCCGTCCAATCAGCCCCAGCATTTT.

The CDR3 DNA sequence: TGCAGTGCTCGCAAGGGTGGCACTGAAGCTTTCTTT. It is translated as CSARKGGTEAFF. This chain links TRBV20-1 with TRBJ1-1; D ambiguous. V gave up 5 bases and J gave up 4 bases, with 11 bases separating them. This CDR3 is built from 12 residues. Looked up from germline, CDR1 is DFQATT and CDR2 is SNEGSKA (reference sequence).